These T cell receptor beta chains were read from a single sample in a study of T cells in Graves' hyperthyroidism and ophthalmopathy. TCRdb reprocessed the multiplex PCR reads with MiXCR, giving one entry per CDR3 protein. The data contain hundreds of thousands of distinct CDR3 sequences, more than 12% of them singletons. What was sequenced was blood. Receptor source: a woman aged 45 to 65 with Graves' ophthalmopathy. CDR3s include the opening cysteine and the closing phenylalanine or tryptophan. Each record gives: J gene, clone size, V gene, D gene, CDR3 protein, CDR3 DNA. A D gene is named only where the DNA matches it firmly. The size of a clone is reported for some rows only, either as once, few or many, or as a class for expanded clones.

j_gene: TRBJ2-5; abundance: few; v_gene: TRBV15; d_gene: .; CDR3aa: CATSRDLGSEETQYF; CDR3nt: TGTGCCACCAGCAGAGATCTGGGCAGCGAAGAGACCCAGTACTTC
j_gene: TRBJ1-5; abundance: many; v_gene: TRBV2; d_gene: .; CDR3aa: CASRAGTGSNQPQHF; CDR3nt: TGTGCCAGCAGGGCCGGGACGGGAAGCAATCAGCCCCAGCATTTT
j_gene: TRBJ1-1; abundance: many; v_gene: TRBV20-1; d_gene: .; CDR3aa: CSARDMGKLNTEAFF; CDR3nt: TGCAGTGCTAGAGATATGGGAAAATTGAACACTGAAGCTTTCTTT
j_gene: TRBJ1-5; abundance: .; v_gene: TRBV7-9; d_gene: .; CDR3aa: CASSLGPREVNQPQHF; CDR3nt: TGTGCCAGCAGCTTAGGACCTCGGGAGGTGAATCAGCCCCAGCATTTT
j_gene: TRBJ2-7; abundance: many; v_gene: TRBV20-1; d_gene: .; CDR3aa: CSARDPQGPGEQYF; CDR3nt: TGCAGTGCTAGAGATCCACAGGGCCCGGGGGAGCAGTACTTC
j_gene: TRBJ2-6; abundance: .; v_gene: TRBV28; d_gene: TRBD1; CDR3aa: CASQILQGAGANVLTF; CDR3nt: TGTGCCAGCCAGATTTTACAGGGGGCTGGGGCCAACGTCCTGACTTTC
j_gene: TRBJ2-1; abundance: many; v_gene: TRBV6-2/TRBV6-3; d_gene: TRBD2; CDR3aa: CASSFLPGLAELFYNEQFF; CDR3nt: TGTGCCAGCAGTTTTCTACCGGGACTAGCCGAGCTATTCTACAATGAGCAGTTCTTC
j_gene: TRBJ2-7; abundance: many; v_gene: TRBV20-1; d_gene: .; CDR3aa: CSARDGGGGTYEQYF; CDR3nt: TGCAGTGCTAGAGATGGGGGCGGGGGAACCTACGAGCAGTACTTC
j_gene: TRBJ1-1; abundance: many; v_gene: TRBV7-6; d_gene: TRBD1; CDR3aa: CASSLGQGSGNTEAFF; CDR3nt: TGTGCCAGCAGCTTAGGACAGGGATCGGGCAACACTGAAGCTTTCTTT
j_gene: TRBJ2-1; abundance: many; v_gene: TRBV5-1; d_gene: .; CDR3aa: CASSYLSPDSEQFF; CDR3nt: TGCGCCAGCAGCTATCTGAGCCCCGACAGTGAGCAGTTCTTC
j_gene: TRBJ2-7; abundance: many; v_gene: TRBV4-3; d_gene: TRBD1; CDR3aa: CASSLFGTGGGEQYF; CDR3nt: TGCGCCAGCAGCCTCTTCGGGACAGGGGGCGGTGAGCAGTACTTC
j_gene: TRBJ1-6; abundance: .; v_gene: TRBV19; d_gene: TRBD1; CDR3aa: CASSIRTGMGSPLHF; CDR3nt: TGTGCCAGTAGTATACGGACAGGGATGGGTTCACCCCTCCACTTT
j_gene: TRBJ2-7; abundance: .; v_gene: TRBV6-2/TRBV6-3; d_gene: .; CDR3aa: CASSRRSPYEQYF; CDR3nt: TGTGCCAGCAGTCGACGGAGTCCCTACGAGCAGTACTTC
j_gene: TRBJ2-3; abundance: many; v_gene: TRBV20-1; d_gene: .; CDR3aa: CSARVFLAGTDTQYF; CDR3nt: TGCAGTGCTAGAGTTTTTTTAGCGGGCACAGATACGCAGTATTTT
j_gene: TRBJ2-3; abundance: .; v_gene: TRBV25-1; d_gene: .; CDR3aa: CASSPPPGIAYTQYF; CDR3nt: TGTGCCAGCAGTCCTCCCCCGGGGATCGCGTATACGCAGTATTTT
j_gene: TRBJ2-7; abundance: .; v_gene: TRBV7-2; d_gene: TRBD2; CDR3aa: CASSLGFRGLAGVPSTYEQYF; CDR3nt: TGTGCCAGCAGCTTGGGTTTCCGGGGACTAGCGGGAGTTCCTTCAACCTACGAGCAGTACTTC
j_gene: TRBJ2-1; abundance: many; v_gene: TRBV12-3/TRBV12-4; d_gene: .; CDR3aa: CASRRHHNEQFF; CDR3nt: TGTGCCAGCAGAAGACACCACAATGAGCAGTTCTTC
j_gene: TRBJ1-4; abundance: many; v_gene: TRBV29-1; d_gene: .; CDR3aa: CSARQGLPGKLFF; CDR3nt: TGCAGCGCCAGGCAGGGTCTCCCGGGAAAACTGTTTTTT
j_gene: TRBJ1-2; abundance: few; v_gene: TRBV18; d_gene: .; CDR3aa: CASSPLITTYGYTF; CDR3nt: TGTGCCAGCTCACCACTTATCACAACTTATGGCTACACCTTC
j_gene: TRBJ2-3; abundance: .; v_gene: TRBV7-8; d_gene: TRBD1; CDR3aa: CASSPKDRGRDTQYF; CDR3nt: TGTGCCAGCAGCCCCAAGGACAGGGGGCGAGATACGCAGTATTTT
j_gene: TRBJ2-1; abundance: .; v_gene: TRBV2; d_gene: .; CDR3aa: CAGSTGTGSYNEQFF; CDR3nt: TGTGCCGGCTCAACGGGTACAGGCTCCTACAATGAGCAGTTCTTC
j_gene: TRBJ1-5; abundance: few; v_gene: TRBV6-1; d_gene: .; CDR3aa: CASRRRDFGQPQHF; CDR3nt: TGTGCCAGCAGACGCAGGGATTTCGGGCAGCCCCAGCATTTT
j_gene: TRBJ2-7; abundance: many; v_gene: TRBV7-2; d_gene: .; CDR3aa: CASSLTDGPTYEQYF; CDR3nt: TGTGCCAGCAGTCTTACCGACGGGCCGACCTACGAGCAGTACTTC
j_gene: TRBJ2-3; abundance: .; v_gene: TRBV11-2; d_gene: TRBD2; CDR3aa: CASSLAAGGRAWYTQYF; CDR3nt: TGTGCCAGCAGCTTAGCGGCTGGCGGGAGGGCCTGGTATACGCAGTATTTT
j_gene: TRBJ1-4; abundance: many; v_gene: TRBV18; d_gene: .; CDR3aa: CASSLGPEFEKLFF; CDR3nt: TGTGCCAGCTCACTAGGGCCAGAATTTGAAAAACTGTTTTTT
j_gene: TRBJ2-5; abundance: few; v_gene: TRBV9; d_gene: .; CDR3aa: CASSAGLEETQYF; CDR3nt: TGTGCCAGCAGCGCGGGACTGGAAGAGACCCAGTACTTC
j_gene: TRBJ1-5; abundance: many; v_gene: TRBV5-5; d_gene: .; CDR3aa: CASSFSGIQPQHF; CDR3nt: TGTGCCAGCAGCTTCTCAGGGATTCAGCCCCAGCATTTT
j_gene: TRBJ2-3; abundance: many; v_gene: TRBV15; d_gene: TRBD2; CDR3aa: CATSRELAGAPLTDTQYF; CDR3nt: TGTGCCACCAGCAGAGAGCTAGCGGGAGCCCCCCTCACAGATACGCAGTATTTT
j_gene: TRBJ1-2; abundance: .; v_gene: TRBV14; d_gene: .; CDR3aa: CASSPKGDGFSNYGYTF; CDR3nt: TGTGCCAGCAGCCCGAAAGGAGACGGATTTTCTAACTATGGCTACACCTTC
j_gene: TRBJ1-2; abundance: many; v_gene: TRBV4-3; d_gene: TRBD1; CDR3aa: CASSQHGTVSNYGYTF; CDR3nt: TGCGCCAGCAGCCAGCACGGGACAGTGTCTAACTATGGCTACACCTTC
j_gene: TRBJ1-1; abundance: once; v_gene: TRBV19; d_gene: .; CDR3aa: CASKERQYMNTEAFF; CDR3nt: TGTGCCAGTAAGGAGAGGCAATATATGAACACTGAAGCTTTCTTT
j_gene: TRBJ2-7; abundance: many; v_gene: TRBV7-9; d_gene: TRBD1; CDR3aa: CASSPSPWGQGVGEQYF; CDR3nt: TGTGCCAGCAGCCCTAGCCCCTGGGGACAGGGGGTTGGCGAGCAGTACTTC
j_gene: TRBJ2-5; abundance: .; v_gene: TRBV7-9; d_gene: TRBD2; CDR3aa: CASSLVTRGLASETQYF; CDR3nt: TGTGCCAGCAGCTTAGTAACCCGCGGACTAGCGAGTGAGACCCAGTACTTC
j_gene: TRBJ1-3; abundance: .; v_gene: TRBV6-1; d_gene: .; CDR3aa: CASAHLNLRSGNTIYF; CDR3nt: TGTGCCAGCGCGCACCTGAATCTCCGCTCTGGAAACACCATATATTTT
j_gene: TRBJ2-7; abundance: few; v_gene: TRBV20-1; d_gene: TRBD2; CDR3aa: CSARTSVDEQYF; CDR3nt: TGCAGTGCGAGGACTAGCGTCGACGAGCAGTACTTC
j_gene: TRBJ2-3; abundance: many; v_gene: TRBV18; d_gene: TRBD2; CDR3aa: CASSPKREAPTDTQYF; CDR3nt: TGTGCCAGCTCACCGAAGCGGGAAGCCCCCACAGATACGCAGTATTTT
j_gene: TRBJ2-7; abundance: .; v_gene: TRBV5-1; d_gene: .; CDR3aa: CASSPEPGRVYEQYF; CDR3nt: TGCGCCAGCAGCCCCGAGCCGGGACGCGTTTACGAGCAGTACTTC
j_gene: TRBJ2-5; abundance: few; v_gene: TRBV9; d_gene: .; CDR3aa: CASSPGDTPETQYF; CDR3nt: TGTGCCAGCAGCCCCGGGGACACTCCAGAGACCCAGTACTTC
j_gene: TRBJ2-5; abundance: .; v_gene: TRBV28; d_gene: .; CDR3aa: CATRDAVQETQYF; CDR3nt: TGTGCCACCCGAGATGCGGTACAAGAGACCCAGTACTTC
j_gene: TRBJ2-7; abundance: many; v_gene: TRBV27; d_gene: TRBD2; CDR3aa: CAIRRTGGASEQYF; CDR3nt: TGTGCCATCCGCCGGACGGGAGGAGCGAGCGAGCAGTACTTC
j_gene: TRBJ2-7; abundance: many; v_gene: TRBV30; d_gene: .; CDR3aa: CAWSTGWDEQYF; CDR3nt: TGTGCCTGGAGTACAGGGTGGGACGAGCAGTACTTC
j_gene: TRBJ2-1; abundance: few; v_gene: TRBV9; d_gene: TRBD2; CDR3aa: CASRVSGREYNEQFF; CDR3nt: TGTGCCAGCAGAGTTAGCGGGAGGGAGTACAATGAGCAGTTCTTC
j_gene: TRBJ2-2; abundance: few; v_gene: TRBV13; d_gene: TRBD2; CDR3aa: CASSFFLAGVPGELFF; CDR3nt: TGTGCCAGCAGCTTCTTCCTAGCGGGAGTTCCCGGGGAGCTGTTTTTT
j_gene: TRBJ2-7; abundance: few; v_gene: TRBV15; d_gene: .; CDR3aa: CATSSDSLNNLETEKFFFYEQYF; CDR3nt: TGTGCCACCAGCAGTGATTCCCTCAATAATCTCGAGACAGAAAAGTTTTTTTTCTACGAGCAGTACTTC
j_gene: TRBJ2-2; abundance: many; v_gene: TRBV12-3/TRBV12-4; d_gene: .; CDR3aa: CASSLGISNTGELFF; CDR3nt: TGTGCCAGCAGTTTAGGGATCTCGAACACCGGGGAGCTGTTTTTT
j_gene: TRBJ1-4; abundance: .; v_gene: TRBV4-1; d_gene: .; CDR3aa: CASSQVPGANEKLFF; CDR3nt: TGCGCCAGCAGCCAAGTGCCAGGGGCTAATGAAAAACTGTTTTTT
j_gene: TRBJ1-1; abundance: many; v_gene: TRBV10-3; d_gene: .; CDR3aa: CAISEWGEVEAFF; CDR3nt: TGTGCCATCAGTGAGTGGGGGGAAGTTGAAGCTTTCTTT
j_gene: TRBJ1-6; abundance: .; v_gene: TRBV2; d_gene: .; CDR3aa: CASSDRTVNSPLHF; CDR3nt: TGTGCCAGCAGTGATAGGACAGTAAATTCACCCCTCCACTTT
j_gene: TRBJ2-2; abundance: many; v_gene: TRBV27; d_gene: TRBD1; CDR3aa: CASSRRDRVNTGELFF; CDR3nt: TGTGCCAGCAGTCGCCGGGACAGGGTTAACACCGGGGAGCTGTTTTTT
j_gene: TRBJ2-7; abundance: many; v_gene: TRBV19; d_gene: TRBD2; CDR3aa: CASSKLAGGSYEQYF; CDR3nt: TGTGCCAGTAGCAAACTAGCGGGAGGGTCCTACGAGCAGTACTTC